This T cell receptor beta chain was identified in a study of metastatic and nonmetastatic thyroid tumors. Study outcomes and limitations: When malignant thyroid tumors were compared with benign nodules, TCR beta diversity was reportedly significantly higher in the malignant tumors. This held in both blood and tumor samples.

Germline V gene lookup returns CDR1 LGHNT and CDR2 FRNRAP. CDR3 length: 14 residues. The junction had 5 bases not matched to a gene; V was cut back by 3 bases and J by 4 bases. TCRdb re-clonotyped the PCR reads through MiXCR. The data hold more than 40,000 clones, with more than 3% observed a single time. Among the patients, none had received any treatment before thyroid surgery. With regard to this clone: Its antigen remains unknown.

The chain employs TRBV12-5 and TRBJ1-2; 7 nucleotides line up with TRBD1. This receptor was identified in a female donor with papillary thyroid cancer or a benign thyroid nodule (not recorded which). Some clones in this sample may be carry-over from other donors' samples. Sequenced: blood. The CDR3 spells CASGFGRGFYGYTF. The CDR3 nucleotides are TGTGCTAGTGGTTTCGGCAGGGGGTTCTATGGCTACACCTTC.